Each of the 17 T cell receptor beta chains below was sequenced from the same sample in a study of T cells in Graves' hyperthyroidism and ophthalmopathy (dated by TCRdb to between 2019 and 2020). Receptor amplification or capture employed multiplex PCR. For sequencing, an Illumina HiSeq 2000 was employed. The TCR beta CDR3 regions were amplified from the RNA transcripts. For the first round of RT-PCR on the TCR CDR3, the HTBI primer set was used together with the Qiagen OneStep RT-PCR kit. TCRdb trimmed the raw reads at Q25, called clones with MiXCR and kept productive beta chains. A single entry per CDR3 protein holds the most common genes and DNA from its merged rows. Here the sample has fewer than 550,000 distinct CDR3 sequences; around 14% occur a single time. Together, the top ten hold approximately 14% of the sample. The specimen was blood. These TCRs come from a woman under 30 with Graves' hyperthyroidism.

The chain is built from TRBV29-1 and TRBJ1-3, with D possibly being TRBD1 (5 bases). CDR3 length: 13 amino acids. The germline gives CDR1 SQVTM, CDR2 ANQGSEA. The germline V and J ends were trimmed by 7 bases and 4 bases, with 14 bases remaining between them. CDR3 nucleotides: TGCAGCGCCTCGACAGTGCAAGGAAACACCATATATTTT. This encodes CSASTVQGNTIYF.

The count of this clonotype is one. CDR3 in DNA: TGTGCCAGCAGTTATCTTCTAGTTTCCGAGACCTACAATGAGCAGTTCTTC. It codes for CASSYLLVSETYNEQFF. The chain is built from TRBV6-5 and TRBJ2-1; the D is unclear. The germline V gene encodes CDR1 MNHEY and CDR2 SVGAGI. V was shortened by 3 bases and J by 2 bases, with 17 bases between the two germline ends. The CDR3 is made up of 17 amino acids.

The chain combines TRBV2 with TRBJ2-7; TRBD2 agrees at 9 bases. CDR1 and CDR2 from the germline V gene are SNHLY and FYNNEI. With V trimmed by 5 bases and J by 2 bases, 4 bases remained unmatched. The length of the CDR3 is 14 residues. The CDR3, as DNA: TGTGCCAGCAGTATAGCGGGAGTACCCTACGAGCAGTACGTC. This sequence encodes CASSIAGVPYEQYV.

There are many counts of this clonotype. This chain uses TRBV6-2 or TRBV6-3 with TRBJ1-1; maybe TRBD1 (6 bases). This CDR3 contains 16 residues. V shed 0 bases and J shed 0 bases, with 11 bases lying between them. Germline V gene data show CDR1 as MNHEY and CDR2 as SVGEGT. The CDR3 reads CASSYSSGQLNTEAFF. Written as DNA, the CDR3 is TGTGCCAGCAGTTACTCTTCGGGACAACTGAACACTGAAGCTTTCTTT.

This clonotype was observed many times. V is TRBV2 and J is TRBJ2-1; 13 bases match TRBD2. Germline CDR1 SNHLY, CDR2 FYNNEI. The ends lost 7 bases at V and 9 bases at J; junction bases unmatched: 6. This CDR3 comprises 14 residues. The chain's CDR3 is CASTGLAGVGEQFF. As DNA, the CDR3 is TGTGCCAGCACTGGACTAGCGGGAGTCGGTGAGCAGTTCTTC.

This clonotype turned up a few times. Here the CDR3 reads CAGTPGNQETQYF. The DNA of the CDR3 is TGTGCCGGAACCCCCGGGAACCAAGAGACCCAGTACTTC. The V and J genes are TRBV7-3 and TRBJ2-5; possibly TRBD2 for D (5 bases). The germline V and J ends were trimmed by 11 bases and 0 bases, with 13 bases remaining between them. The germline V gene has CDR1 SGHTA and CDR2 FQGTGA. CDR3 length equals 13 residues.

This clonotype has at least ten counts. The chain employs TRBV12-3 or TRBV12-4 and TRBJ2-5; the match to TRBD2 covers 9 bases. CDR3 size: 17 residues. V shed 2 bases and J 5 bases; nucleotides not matched to a gene: 12. CDR3 sequence (DNA): TGTGCCAGCAGTTTAACTAGCGGGCTTAGGGCGACCGAGACCCAGTACTTC. Translated, it gives CASSLTSGLRATETQYF.

This clonotype came up many times. This chain connects TRBV3-1 to TRBJ1-5, with D uncertain. The CDR3 has 14 amino acids. The V and J ends lost 2 bases and 0 bases respectively, with 5 bases between them. Germline assignment: CDR1 LGHDT and CDR2 YNNKEL (reference sequence). CDR3 DNA: TGTGCCAGCAGCCAATACGATAGCAATCAGCCCCAGCATTTT. Its protein product is CASSQYDSNQPQHF.

The rearrangement joins TRBV2 to TRBJ2-7, with 9 positions matching TRBD2. This CDR3 spans 17 amino acids. CDR1 is SNHLY and CDR2 is FYNNEI in the germline V gene. J was trimmed by 1 base and V by 6 bases; bases with no gene match: 13. The CDR3 loop is CASRKPGLAALSYEQYF. DNA for the CDR3: TGTGCCAGCAGGAAACCGGGACTAGCTGCATTATCCTACGAGCAGTACTTC.

The chain has TRBV11-2 and TRBJ2-5, with TRBD1 matching 9 bases. J gave up 4 bases and V 6 bases, and 3 bases lay outside the gene matches. The CDR3 runs to 13 residues. Germline lookup yields CDR1 SGHAT and CDR2 FQNNGV. CDR3 in amino acids: CASRGTGLETQYF. Written as DNA, the CDR3 is TGTGCCAGCAGGGGGACAGGGCTAGAGACCCAGTACTTC.

There are a few counts of this clonotype. CDR3 residues: CSVQAGGGNTEAFF. CDR3 nucleotides: TGCAGCGTTCAAGCAGGGGGGGGGAACACTGAAGCTTTCTTT. The V call is TRBV29-1, the J call TRBJ1-1; the match to TRBD1 covers 7 bases. This CDR3 is 14 amino acids long. In germline, CDR1 is SQVTM, CDR2 ANQGSEA. J gave up 1 base and V 5 bases, and 7 bases lay outside the gene matches.

In its sample, this clonotype was seen a few times. The chain combines TRBV20-1 with TRBJ2-7; D remains unclear. Germline CDR1 and CDR2: DFQATT and SNEGSKA (reference sequence). The germline V and J ends were trimmed by 3 bases and 5 bases, with 5 bases remaining between them. The CDR3 consists of 10 residues. CDR3 nucleotides: TGCAGTGCTAGCTATGACGAGCAGTACTTC. Its translation: CSASYDEQYF.

In this sample, this clonotype turned up many times. The genes are TRBV27 and TRBJ2-7, with 8 bases that match TRBD2. J gave up 1 base and V 5 bases, and 13 bases lay outside the gene matches. Germline CDR1 MNHEY, CDR2 SMNVEV (reference sequence). The CDR3 is 17 residues long. CDR3 sequence (DNA): TGTGCCAGCAGTCCGTACCTAACTAGCGGCTTATCCTACGAGCAGTACTTC. Its protein product is CASSPYLTSGLSYEQYF.

CDR3 loop: CAISGQGGMSTDTQYF. In nucleotides, the CDR3 is TGTGCCATCAGTGGCCAGGGGGGGATGAGCACAGATACGCAGTATTTT. V is TRBV10-3 and J is TRBJ2-3; either TRBD1 or TRBD2 may fit D (7 bases each). The CDR3 sequence is 16 residues long. Trimming stripped 4 bases from V and 0 bases from J, with 14 bases between. Germline lookup yields CDR1 ENHRY and CDR2 SYGVKD.

V usage is TRBV3-1 and J usage is TRBJ2-7, with 7 bases aligning to TRBD1. Unmatched junction bases numbered 6, after V lost 8 bases and J lost 2 bases. The CDR3 extends over 13 amino acids. Germline CDR1 reads LGHDT; CDR2 reads YNNKEL (reference sequence). As DNA, the CDR3 is TGTGCCAGCGAAAACAGGGGAGCCTACGAGCAGTACTTC. This encodes CASENRGAYEQYF.

This clonotype was counted many times. V is TRBV2 and J is TRBJ1-5; D gene unclear. From germline, CDR1 is SNHLY and CDR2 FYNNEI. Trimming took 5 bases from V and 4 from J, leaving 12 bases between them. The CDR3 is made up of 14 amino acids. This CDR3 is CASSYGNQNQPQHF. The CDR3 DNA reads as TGTGCCAGCAGTTACGGGAACCAAAATCAGCCCCAGCATTTT.

This chain joins TRBV29-1 and TRBJ2-5; 7 positions match TRBD2. The CDR3 is 13 residues long. V gave up 1 base and J gave up 11 bases; unmatched junction bases: 10. Per the germline V gene, CDR1 is SQVTM and CDR2 is ANQGSEA. CDR3 sequence (DNA): TGCAGCGTTGAAGCCATTACGGGGGGATTACAGTACTTC. Its protein is CSVEAITGGLQYF.